This TCR beta chain was profiled in a study of human T cells and chemical hapten exposure. Study findings and constraints: Relative to control repertoires, expanded TCRs gave rise to significantly more large CDR3 similarity clusters.

This clonotype was recorded at least ten times. The antigen is unknown. One entry per CDR3 protein results from TCRdb running MiXCR on the RACE reads. The table shows under 200,000 distinct CDR3 sequences, with around 15% occurring only once. The V gene's germline CDR1 is KGHSH and CDR2 LQKENI. The CDR3 is made up of 18 amino acids. Trimming left V 3 bases short and J 0 bases short, with 15 bases between. Specified time point: patch test 1, 2 weeks after DPC sensitization. Regarding treatment: therapeutic diphenylcyclopropenone sensitization with weekly scalp DPC. The V gene is TRBV18, the J gene TRBJ2-6; D may be TRBD1 (6 bases). The sample in question was whole blood, obtained in connection with sensitization to the hapten diphenylcyclopropenone (DPC). This clonotype was sampled from a woman between 25 and 40 years old with alopecia areata. Some clones in this sample may be carry-over from other donors' samples. The CDR3 reads CASSPYRESSSGANVLTF. Written as DNA, the CDR3 is TGTGCCAGCTCACCGTACAGGGAATCCTCCTCTGGGGCCAACGTCCTGACTTTC.